The 24 T cell receptor beta chains reported below all come from one sample, sequenced in a study of read filtering for tumor transcriptome and immune sequencing. The library was built from roughly 400 ng RNA with molecular barcoded adaptors for alpha/delta and beta/gamma chains. TCRdb re-derived calls from the reads in MiXCR, one entry per CDR3 protein. The sample consists of approximately 43,000 distinct CDR3 sequences, around an eighth of them appearing once. Sequencing was performed on a population of CD138-negative cells sorted from bone marrow. The receptors originated from a donor at least 40 years old with multiple myeloma.

CDR3 in DNA: TGTGCCAGCAGCTTTGGCAGCATCAATGAGCAGTTCTTC. Its protein product is CASSFGSINEQFF. The rearrangement links TRBV7-9 to TRBJ2-1; D remains ambiguous. The CDR3 runs to 13 residues. V was pared by 3 bases and J by 6 bases, with 9 bases between. From germline, CDR1 is SEHNR and CDR2 FQNEAQ (reference sequence).

This clonotype has at least ten counts. The J gene is TRBJ2-3, the V gene TRBV20-1; 7 positions match TRBD1. The germline gives CDR1 DFQATT, CDR2 SNEGSKA (reference sequence). The CDR3 covers 14 residues. With V trimmed by 2 bases and J by 2 bases, 4 bases remained unmatched. The CDR3 DNA reads as TGCAGTGCTAGACCCGGACAGGCCACAGATACGCAGTATTTT. Protein: CSARPGQATDTQYF.

This clonotype was observed many times. The chain employs TRBV11-2 and TRBJ2-1, with 14 bases aligning to TRBD2. After removal of 3 bases from V and 9 bases from J, the junction contained 10 bases not matched to a gene. This CDR3 is built from 17 residues. Per germline, CDR1 SGHAT and CDR2 FQNNGV. The CDR3 is CASSLITGTSGSTEQFF. As DNA, the CDR3 is TGTGCCAGCAGCTTGATTACCGGGACTAGCGGGAGTACTGAGCAGTTCTTC.

This clonotype was seen many times. The V call is TRBV5-1, the J call TRBJ2-2; D gene unclear. The CDR3 is 16 residues long. Trimming stripped 2 bases from V and 0 bases from J, with 11 bases between. Germline V gene data show CDR1 as SGHRS and CDR2 as YFSETQ. CDR3 DNA: TGCGCCAGCAGCTTCCGCAGACTCGCGAACACCGGGGAGCTGTTTTTT. It translates to CASSFRRLANTGELFF.

This clonotype was detected ten times or more. The V call is TRBV29-1, the J call TRBJ2-1; 10 bases line up with TRBD2. Germline CDR1 reads SQVTM; CDR2 reads ANQGSEA. There are 14 residues in the CDR3. Trimming cost V 4 bases and J 7 bases; bases outside gene matches: 7. The CDR3 sequence is CSVGEASGRNEQFF. The CDR3 DNA is TGCAGCGTTGGTGAGGCTAGCGGGAGAAATGAGCAGTTCTTC.

This chain connects TRBV5-5 to TRBJ2-4, with D uncertain. Trimming pared 4 bases from V and 1 base from J, leaving 12 bases between. Germline V gene data show CDR1 as SGHKS and CDR2 as YYEKEE (reference sequence). The CDR3 extends over 15 amino acids. CDR3 in DNA: TGTGCCAGCAGCGAAACAGACCCGGCCAAAAACATTCAGTACTTC. This codes for CASSETDPAKNIQYF. The full variable domain, rest sourced from reference TRBV5-5 and TRBJ2-4, is DAGVTQSPTHLIKTRGQQVTLRCSPISGHKSVSWYQQVLGQGPQFIFQYYEKEERGRGNFPDRFSARQFPNYSSELNVNALLLGDSALYLCASSETDPAKNIQYFGAGTRLSVL.

This clonotype was counted many times. CDR3 bases: TGTGCCAGCAGCTTAGGATTGAGGAGACGGGAGCGGTCCTACAATGAGCAGTTCTTC. It encodes CASSLGLRRRERSYNEQFF. The chain carries TRBV7-9 and TRBJ2-1; a possible D gene is TRBD2 (6 bases). Trimming pared 1 base from V and 1 base from J, leaving 20 bases between. The CDR3 is 19 residues long. Germline assignment: CDR1 SEHNR and CDR2 FQNEAQ (reference sequence).

This clonotype has at least ten counts. The V and J genes are TRBV20-1 and TRBJ2-1; D possibly matches TRBD1 or TRBD2 (5 bases each). The CDR3 is 15 residues long. The germline CDR1 and CDR2 sequences are DFQATT and SNEGSKA (reference sequence). V dropped 2 bases and J dropped 2 bases, with 13 bases sitting between them. Here the CDR3 DNA reads TGCAGTGCTAGAAACAGAGGGGTTGCCTACAATGAGCAGTTCTTC. Translated, it gives CSARNRGVAYNEQFF.

This clonotype was recorded at least ten times. A read error may be the cause here, since a much bigger clone is one base away. This chain links TRBV20-1 with TRBJ2-1, with TRBD2 identical over 8 bases. This CDR3 comprises 12 residues. CDR1 and CDR2 from the germline V gene are DFQATT and SNEGSKA (reference sequence). The CDR3 here is CSASGRADEQSF. In DNA form, the CDR3 reads TGCAGTGCTAGCGGGAGGGCCGATGAGCAGTCCTTC.

This clonotype was observed at least ten times. The gene calls are TRBV5-1 and TRBJ2-7; D is undetermined. V was clipped by 3 bases and J by 0 bases, with 10 bases between them. The CDR3 runs 14 residues. CDR1 SGHRS and CDR2 YFSETQ come from the germline V gene. The chain's CDR3 is CASSSDGSSYEQYF. DNA for the CDR3: TGCGCCAGCAGCTCGGACGGAAGCTCCTACGAGCAGTACTTC.

At least ten counts were recorded for this clonotype. The V and J genes are TRBV29-1 and TRBJ2-3; D is unclear. Trimming removed 6 bases from V and 4 bases from J, with 11 bases in between. CDR3 length: 12 amino acids. The germline V gene encodes CDR1 SQVTM and CDR2 ANQGSEA. The CDR3 DNA is TGCAGCGTCGTCCACCAGGCAGATACGCAGTATTTT. Protein product: CSVVHQADTQYF.

This clonotype was seen repeatedly, ten times or more. This rearrangement joins TRBV6-2 or TRBV6-3 to TRBJ2-1; TRBD2 matches at 7 bases. The germline gives CDR1 MNHEY, CDR2 SVGEGT. V shed 3 bases, J shed 10 bases, and the junction held 12 bases outside the gene matches. CDR3 length equals 15 residues. CDR3 amino acids: CASSYGLAESVEQFF. The DNA of the CDR3 is TGTGCCAGCAGTTATGGTCTAGCGGAATCGGTCGAGCAGTTCTTC.

This chain connects TRBV5-1 to TRBJ2-3; 10 bases line up with TRBD1. There are 13 residues in the CDR3. Germline trimming cut 8 bases from V and 2 bases from J; bases unmatched to any gene: 2. CDR1 and CDR2 (germline): SGHRS, YFSETQ. CDR3 in amino acids: CASGTGDTDTQYF. As DNA, the CDR3 is TGCGCCAGTGGGACAGGGGACACAGATACGCAGTATTTT.

Details on this clonotype: This clone may be a read error of a much larger clone one base away. The gene calls are TRBV7-9 and TRBJ1-1; D gene ambiguous. The CDR3 runs 14 residues. The germline CDR1 and CDR2 sequences are SEHNR and FQNEAQ (reference sequence). V was pared by 8 bases and J by 2 bases, with 15 bases between. This CDR3 reads CASGPTHTNTEAFF. The CDR3 nucleotides are TGTGCCAGCGGCCCCACTCACACAAACACTGAAGCTTTCTTT. The full variable domain, completed using reference TRBV7-9 and TRBJ1-1, is DTGVSQNPRHKITKRGQNVTFRCDPISEHNRLYWYRQTLGQGPEFLTYFQNEAQLEKSRLLSDRFSAERPKGSFSTLEIQRTEQGDSAMYLCASGPTHTNTEAFFGQGTRLTVV.

This clonotype was counted ten times or more. V gene TRBV6-6 combines with J gene TRBJ2-3, with 10 bases aligning to TRBD2. V lost 0 bases and J lost 3; bases outside the gene matches: 6. Germline CDR1 reads MNHNY; CDR2 reads SVGAGI (reference sequence). The CDR3 runs to 17 residues. The CDR3 coding sequence is TGTGCCAGCAGTTACTCACTAGCGGGGACCAGTACAGATACGCAGTATTTT. Translating gives CASSYSLAGTSTDTQYF.

This clonotype was observed at least ten times. This chain uses TRBV6-6 with TRBJ2-5, with 10 bases aligning to TRBD2. The CDR3 spans 15 residues. Germline lookup yields CDR1 MNHNY and CDR2 SVGAGI (reference sequence). The J segment lost 4 bases and the V segment lost 5 bases, leaving 7 bases of the junction unmatched. The DNA of the CDR3 is TGTGCCAGCAGTACTACTTGGACTAGCGGAGAGACCCAGTACTTC. The encoded protein is CASSTTWTSGETQYF.

This clonotype was counted ten times or more. This chain uses TRBV2 with TRBJ1-1, with a weak D call TRBD1 (5 bases). The CDR3 has 14 amino acids. The V end lost 3 bases, the J end lost 0 bases, and 8 bases lay between the germline ends. Germline CDR1 is SNHLY and CDR2 is FYNNEI. In nucleotides, the CDR3 is TGTGCCAGCAGTGATCAGGGTATGAACACTGAAGCTTTCTTT. This codes for CASSDQGMNTEAFF.

This rearrangement joins TRBV28 to TRBJ2-5; possibly TRBD1 or TRBD2 for D (6 bases each). CDR3 size: 15 residues. In germline, CDR1 is MDHEN, CDR2 SYDVKM. With 10 bases removed from V and 5 bases from J, the gap between germline ends came to 23 bases. In DNA form, the CDR3 reads TGTGCCATCGCGTCCGGGGGCGCCTTCGATGAGACCCAGTACTTC. It specifies CAIASGGAFDETQYF.

The chain employs TRBV5-1 and TRBJ1-1; tentative D call: TRBD1 (6 bases). Germline lookup yields CDR1 SGHRS and CDR2 YFSETQ. V was shortened by 0 bases and J by 0 bases, with 9 bases between the two germline ends. This CDR3 contains 15 residues. CDR3 in DNA: TGCGCCAGCAGCTTGGACAGGGCAATGAACACTGAAGCTTTCTTT. Protein: CASSLDRAMNTEAFF.

This clonotype was detected ten times or more. The gene calls are TRBV19 and TRBJ2-7, with TRBD2 identical over 9 bases. V lost 1 base, J lost 2 bases, and 6 bases stayed unmatched. Germline lookup yields CDR1 LNHDA and CDR2 SQIVND (reference sequence). The CDR3 runs to 16 residues. CDR3 sequence (DNA): TGTGCCAGTAGTATAGGTGGACTAGCGAGAACCTACGAGCAGTACTTC. Its protein product is CASSIGGLARTYEQYF.

This clonotype came up many times. The chain uses TRBV29-1 and TRBJ2-2; D may be TRBD2 (6 bases). The CDR3 spans 14 residues. V shed 4 bases and J shed 4 bases, with 13 bases lying between them. CDR1 is SQVTM, CDR2 ANQGSEA, per germline. The chain's CDR3 is CSVVPGDRTGELFF. CDR3 nucleotides: TGCAGCGTTGTCCCGGGGGACCGCACCGGGGAGCTGTTTTTT.

In its sample, this clonotype was seen many times. V is TRBV6-2 or TRBV6-3 and J is TRBJ2-3, with D possibly matching TRBD2 (5 bases). The CDR3 spans 17 residues. CDR1 is MNHEY and CDR2 is SVGEGT in the germline V gene. Trimming cost V 7 bases and J 5 bases, with 25 bases left between them. CDR3 DNA sequence: TGTGCCAGCACTAACGGAGGCTTTCAAGCCCCGGGAGATACGCAGTATTTT. Translated, it gives CASTNGGFQAPGDTQYF.

This clonotype was seen ten or more times. This chain links TRBV28 with TRBJ1-5, with a possible D match to TRBD1 (5 bases). The V end lost 3 bases, the J end lost 3 bases, and 27 bases lay between the germline ends. There are 20 residues in the CDR3. Germline-derived CDR1 and CDR2 are MDHEN and SYDVKM. CDR3 in amino acids: CASSFSPRAGSPGDNQPQHF. The CDR3 nucleotides read TGTGCCAGCAGTTTCTCCCCCAGAGCCGGGTCCCCGGGGGACAATCAGCCCCAGCATTTT.

To note about this clonotype: The CDR3 ends on some other residue instead of the conserved phenylalanine or tryptophan, so this is likely a read error. CDR3 DNA: TGTGCCAGCAGCCGAGTCCAGCGGGAGAGGGGGGCCGGGGAGCTGTTTTAT. Its translation is CASSRVQRERGAGELFY. The chain carries TRBV14 and TRBJ2-2, with 8 bases matching TRBD2. The germline V gene has CDR1 SGHDN and CDR2 FVKESK. The length of the CDR3 is 17 residues. Trimming at V came to 4 bases and at J to 6 bases, leaving 13 bases not matched to a gene.